This T cell receptor (beta chain) was recovered during a study of blood T cell repertoires in COVID-19. CDR1 and CDR2 (germline): SGHNT, YYREEE (reference sequence). This CDR3 is built from 13 residues. V was cut by 6 bases and J by 2 bases, with 11 bases left in between. The method was immunoSEQ multiplex PCR; TCRdb's version includes in-frame clones alone and lacks a portion of them. The data hold a few hundred thousand clones, with roughly 82% observed a single time. The source of this sequence is a man of 80 years or more with acute or convalescent COVID-19. Input material: peripheral blood. The chain couples TRBV5-4 to TRBJ2-5; D remains ambiguous. CDR3 in DNA: TGTGCCAGCAACAACAAGAATCAAGAGACCCAGTACTTC. This translates into CASNNKNQETQYF.